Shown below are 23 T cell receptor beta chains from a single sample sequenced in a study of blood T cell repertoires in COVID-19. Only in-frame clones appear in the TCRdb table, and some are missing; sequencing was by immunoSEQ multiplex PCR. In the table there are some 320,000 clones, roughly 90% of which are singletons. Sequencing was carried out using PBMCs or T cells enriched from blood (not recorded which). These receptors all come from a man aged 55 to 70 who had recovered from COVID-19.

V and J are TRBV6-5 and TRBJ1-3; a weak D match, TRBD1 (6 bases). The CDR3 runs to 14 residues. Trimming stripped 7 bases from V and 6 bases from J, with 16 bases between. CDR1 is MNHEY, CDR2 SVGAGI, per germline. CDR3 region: CASMGQGIENTIYF. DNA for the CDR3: TGTGCCAGCATGGGCCAGGGGATTGAAAACACCATATATTTT.

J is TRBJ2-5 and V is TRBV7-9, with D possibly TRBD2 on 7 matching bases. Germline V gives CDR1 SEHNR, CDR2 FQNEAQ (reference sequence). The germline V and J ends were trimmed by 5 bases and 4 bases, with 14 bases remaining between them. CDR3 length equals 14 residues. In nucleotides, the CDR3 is TGTGCCAGCAGCCCACACAGGGAGGGAGAGACCCAGTACTTC. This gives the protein CASSPHREGETQYF.

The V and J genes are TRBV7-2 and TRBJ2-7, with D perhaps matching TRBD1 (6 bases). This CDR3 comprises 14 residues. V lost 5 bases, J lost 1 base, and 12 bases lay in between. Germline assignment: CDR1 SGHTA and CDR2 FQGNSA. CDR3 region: CASSNRQDSYEQYF. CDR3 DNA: TGTGCCAGCAGCAATCGACAGGATTCCTACGAGCAGTACTTC.

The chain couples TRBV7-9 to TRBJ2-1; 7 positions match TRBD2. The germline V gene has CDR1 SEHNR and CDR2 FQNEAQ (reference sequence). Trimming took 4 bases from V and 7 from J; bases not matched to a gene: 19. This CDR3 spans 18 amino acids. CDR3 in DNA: TGTGCCAGCAGCTCCGCCGTAGCCATTGGGGCGGGGGTTAATGAGCAGTTCTTC. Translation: CASSSAVAIGAGVNEQFF.

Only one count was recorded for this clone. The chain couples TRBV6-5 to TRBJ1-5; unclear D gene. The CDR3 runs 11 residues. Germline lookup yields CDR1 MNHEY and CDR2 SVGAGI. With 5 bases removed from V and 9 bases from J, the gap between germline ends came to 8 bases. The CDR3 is CASSQTRPQHF. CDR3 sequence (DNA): TGTGCCAGCAGTCAGACACGGCCCCAGCATTTT.

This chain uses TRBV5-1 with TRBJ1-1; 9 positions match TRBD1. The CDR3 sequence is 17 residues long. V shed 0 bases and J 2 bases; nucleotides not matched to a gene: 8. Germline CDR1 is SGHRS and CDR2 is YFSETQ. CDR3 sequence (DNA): TGCGCCAGCAGCTTGGGAGCTCTGGGACAGGGTAACACTGAAGCTTTCTTT. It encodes CASSLGALGQGNTEAFF.

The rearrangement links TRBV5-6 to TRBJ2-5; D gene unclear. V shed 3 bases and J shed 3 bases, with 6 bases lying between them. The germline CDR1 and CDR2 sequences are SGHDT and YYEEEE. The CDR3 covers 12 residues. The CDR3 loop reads CASSSREETQYF. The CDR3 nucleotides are TGTGCCAGCAGCTCCCGGGAAGAGACCCAGTACTTC.

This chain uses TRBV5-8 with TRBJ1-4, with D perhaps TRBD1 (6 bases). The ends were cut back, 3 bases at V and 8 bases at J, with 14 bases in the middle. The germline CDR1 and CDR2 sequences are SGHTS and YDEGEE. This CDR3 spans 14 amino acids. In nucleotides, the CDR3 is TGTGCCAGCAGCTACGGACAGCGGATGGAAAAACTGTTTTTT. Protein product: CASSYGQRMEKLFF.

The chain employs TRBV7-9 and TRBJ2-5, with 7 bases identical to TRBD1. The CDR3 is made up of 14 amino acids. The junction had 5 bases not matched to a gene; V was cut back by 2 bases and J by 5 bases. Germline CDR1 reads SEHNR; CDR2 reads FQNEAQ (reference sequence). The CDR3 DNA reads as TGTGCCAGCAGCTTATCCAGGGGGAGTGAGACCCAGTACTTC. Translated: CASSLSRGSETQYF.

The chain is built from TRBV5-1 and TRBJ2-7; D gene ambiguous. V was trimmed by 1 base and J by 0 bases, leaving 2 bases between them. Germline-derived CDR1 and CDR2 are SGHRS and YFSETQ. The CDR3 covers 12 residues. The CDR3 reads CASSLYSYEQYF. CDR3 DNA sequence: TGCGCCAGCAGCTTGTACTCCTACGAGCAGTACTTC.

This chain's CDR3 is CASSPRPDTQYF. CDR3 nucleotide sequence: TGTGCCAGCTCACCACGGCCAGATACGCAGTATTTT. The chain is built from TRBV18 and TRBJ2-3; D call uncertain. Germline V gene data show CDR1 as KGHSH and CDR2 as LQKENI. The CDR3 length is 12 residues. Deletions cut 1 base from V and 4 bases from J, with 3 bases between.

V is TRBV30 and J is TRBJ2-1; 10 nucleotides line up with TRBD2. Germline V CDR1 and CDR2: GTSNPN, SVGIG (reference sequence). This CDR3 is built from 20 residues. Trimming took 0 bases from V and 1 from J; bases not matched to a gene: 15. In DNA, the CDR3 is TGTGCCTGGAGTGTGGGTCGCGGGAAGCGGGGGGGCTGGTCCTACAATGAGCAGTTCTTC. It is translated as CAWSVGRGKRGGWSYNEQFF.

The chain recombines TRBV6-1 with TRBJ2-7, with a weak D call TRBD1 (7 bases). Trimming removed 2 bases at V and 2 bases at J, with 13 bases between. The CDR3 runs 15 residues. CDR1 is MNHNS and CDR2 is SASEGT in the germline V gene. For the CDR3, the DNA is TGTGCCAGCAGTGAAAGACAGGGAGGACCCTACGAGCAGTACTTC. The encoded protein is CASSERQGGPYEQYF.

This CDR3 is CASRFQGVGYTF. CDR3 in DNA: TGTGCCAGTCGATTCCAGGGGGTCGGCTACACCTTC. The rearrangement uses TRBV19 and TRBJ1-2, with 7 bases fitting TRBD1. The length of the CDR3 is 12 residues. CDR1 is LNHDA and CDR2 is SQIVND in the germline V gene (reference sequence). V was pared by 8 bases and J by 8 bases, with 8 bases of the junction left unmatched.

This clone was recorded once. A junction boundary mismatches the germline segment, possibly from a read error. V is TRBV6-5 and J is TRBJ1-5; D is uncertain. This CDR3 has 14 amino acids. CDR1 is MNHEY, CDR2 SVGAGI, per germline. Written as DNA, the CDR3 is TGTGCCAGCAGTGACTCGAGGAGAAATCAGCCCCAGCATTTT. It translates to CASSDSRRNQPQHF.

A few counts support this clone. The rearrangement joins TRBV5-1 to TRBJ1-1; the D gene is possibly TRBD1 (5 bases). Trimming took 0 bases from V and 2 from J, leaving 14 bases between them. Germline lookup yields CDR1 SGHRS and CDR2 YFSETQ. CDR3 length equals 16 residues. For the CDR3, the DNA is TGCGCCAGCAGCTTGGTTGAGGTCAGGGCAAACACTGAAGCTTTCTTT. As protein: CASSLVEVRANTEAFF.

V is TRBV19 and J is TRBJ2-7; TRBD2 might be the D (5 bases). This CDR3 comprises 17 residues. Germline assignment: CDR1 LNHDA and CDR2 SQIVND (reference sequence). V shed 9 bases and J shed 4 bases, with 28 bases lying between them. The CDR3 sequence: CASATTADHRGGYEQYF. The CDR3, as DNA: TGTGCCAGCGCGACAACCGCGGACCACCGCGGAGGTTACGAGCAGTACTTC.

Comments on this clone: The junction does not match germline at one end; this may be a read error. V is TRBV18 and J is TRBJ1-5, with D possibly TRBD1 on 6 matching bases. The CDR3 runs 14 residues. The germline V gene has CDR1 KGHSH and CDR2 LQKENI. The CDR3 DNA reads TGTGCCAGCTCACCAAGGGCAGGGGATCACCCCCAGCATTTT. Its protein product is CASSPRAGDHPQHF. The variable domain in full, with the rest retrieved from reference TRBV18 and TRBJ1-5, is NAGVMQNPRHLVRRRGQEARLRCSPMKGHSHVYWYRQLPEEGLKFMVYLQKENIIDESGMPKERFSAEFPKEGPSILRIQQVVRGDSAAYFCASSPRAGDHPQHFGDGTRLSIL.

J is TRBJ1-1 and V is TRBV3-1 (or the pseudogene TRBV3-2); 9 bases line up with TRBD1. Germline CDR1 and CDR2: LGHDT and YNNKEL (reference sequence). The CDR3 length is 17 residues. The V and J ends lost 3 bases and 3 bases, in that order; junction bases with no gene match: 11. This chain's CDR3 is CASSHAGTGLTYTEAFF. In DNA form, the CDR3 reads TGTGCCAGCAGCCACGCCGGGACAGGGCTCACCTACACTGAAGCTTTCTTT.

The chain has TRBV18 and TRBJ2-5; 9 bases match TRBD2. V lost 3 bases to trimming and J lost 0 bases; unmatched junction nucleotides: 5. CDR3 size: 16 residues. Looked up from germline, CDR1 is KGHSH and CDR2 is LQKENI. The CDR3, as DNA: TGTGCCAGCTCACCGCTAGCGGGACCCGACCAAGAGACCCAGTACTTC. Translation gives CASSPLAGPDQETQYF.

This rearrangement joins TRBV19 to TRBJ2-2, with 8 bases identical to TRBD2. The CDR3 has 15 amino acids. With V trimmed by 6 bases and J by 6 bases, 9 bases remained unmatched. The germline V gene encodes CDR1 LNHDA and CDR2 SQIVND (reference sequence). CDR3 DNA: TGTGCCAGTAGGCGCGGGACTAGGTCACCCGGGGAGCTGTTTTTT. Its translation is CASRRGTRSPGELFF.

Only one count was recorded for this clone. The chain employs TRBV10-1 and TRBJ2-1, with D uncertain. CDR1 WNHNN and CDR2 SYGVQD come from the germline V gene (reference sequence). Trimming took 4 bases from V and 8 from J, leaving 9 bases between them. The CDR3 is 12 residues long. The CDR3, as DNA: TGCGCCAGCAGTGCCTCTCGGGATGAGCAGTTCTTC. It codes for CASSASRDEQFF.

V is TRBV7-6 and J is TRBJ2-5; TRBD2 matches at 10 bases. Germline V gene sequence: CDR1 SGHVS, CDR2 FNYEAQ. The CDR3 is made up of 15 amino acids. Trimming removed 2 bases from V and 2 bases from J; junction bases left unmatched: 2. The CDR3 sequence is CASSLLAGAQETQYF. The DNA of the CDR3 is TGTGCCAGCAGCTTACTAGCGGGGGCACAAGAGACCCAGTACTTC.